One sample yielded the 29 T cell receptor beta chains listed below, sequenced in a study of blood T cells in healthy people across ages. Sample-barcoded 5' priming and a J-beta primer mix drove a second PCR of about 7 to 11 cycles. TCRdb recomputed calls from the 5' RACE reads with MiXCR, one row per CDR3 protein. The table lists about 1.6 million distinct CDR3 sequences, approximately 32% of them singletons. Sequencing used blood. The receptors stem from a woman in her thirties in good health.

As to this clonotype: Mismatch with germline at one junction end may stem from a read error. This chain connects TRBV5-1 to TRBJ2-1; D is undetermined. This CDR3 has 15 residues. The germline gives CDR1 SGHRS, CDR2 YFSETQ. This CDR3 is CASSFVSEPYDEQFF. CDR3 coding DNA: TGCGCCAGCAGCTTTGTCAGCGAACCCTACGATGAGCAGTTCTTC. The full variable domain, in which reference TRBV5-1 and TRBJ2-1 provide the parts outside the CDR3, is KAGVTQTPRYLIKTRGQQVTLSCSPISGHRSVSWYQQTPGQGLQFLFEYFSETQRNKGNFPGRFSGRQFSNSRSEMNVSTLELGDSALYLCASSFVSEPYDEQFFGPGTRLTVL.

The chain uses TRBV6-6 and TRBJ1-6, with 7 nucleotides matching TRBD1. Germline-derived CDR1 and CDR2 are MNHNY and SVGAGI (reference sequence). This CDR3 is 16 amino acids long. The V gene end was trimmed by 6 bases and the J gene end by 7 bases; junction bases not matched to a gene: 12. In DNA form, the CDR3 reads TGTGCCAGCAGCCCCCGACAGGGTATGAGGAATTCACCCCTCCACTTT. Translation: CASSPRQGMRNSPLHF.

In its sample, this clonotype was seen many times. The V gene is TRBV9, the J gene TRBJ2-1, with TRBD1 identical over 9 bases. This CDR3 comprises 15 residues. Germline values: CDR1 SGDLS, CDR2 YYNGEE. V lost 4 bases and J lost 7; bases outside the gene matches: 9. Here the CDR3 reads CASSLRTGEGNEQFF. The CDR3 bases are TGTGCCAGCAGCTTAAGGACAGGGGAAGGAAATGAGCAGTTCTTC.

The chain joins TRBV7-3 to TRBJ2-7; D is unclear. This CDR3 has 13 amino acids. Trimming took 2 bases from V and 6 from J, leaving 11 bases between them. CDR1 is SGHTA, CDR2 FQGTGA, per germline. The DNA of the CDR3 is TGTGCCAGCAGCTTAGGGCTAGTAAGCGAGCAGTACTTC. This codes for CASSLGLVSEQYF.

This clonotype has just a few counts. The junction departs from germline at one end; a sequencing error may be responsible. The chain uses TRBV20-1 and TRBJ1-4; D is uncertain. Looked up from germline, CDR1 is DFQATT and CDR2 is SNEGSKA (reference sequence). The CDR3 runs 16 residues. CDR3 sequence: CGARSPLSHNNEKLFF. The CDR3 DNA sequence: TGCGGTGCTAGATCCCCCCTGTCGCATAACAATGAAAAACTGTTTTTT.

This clonotype was detected a few times. This sequence joins TRBV15 and TRBJ2-5; TRBD2 matches at 11 bases. J gave up 1 base and V 5 bases, and 6 bases lay outside the gene matches. Germline CDR1 reads LNHNV; CDR2 reads YYDKDF (reference sequence). This CDR3 comprises 16 residues. This chain's CDR3 is CATSESGLAVQETQYF. CDR3 sequence (DNA): TGTGCCACCAGCGAATCGGGACTAGCGGTCCAAGAGACCCAGTACTTC.

V gene TRBV29-1 combines with J gene TRBJ1-1, with 11 bases that match TRBD1. The V gene's germline CDR1 is SQVTM and CDR2 ANQGSEA. The CDR3 length is 13 residues. V was clipped by 7 bases and J by 3 bases; unmatched bases: 4. The CDR3 bases are TGCAGCGCGGGGACAGGGGGATACACTGAAGCTTTCTTT. Its protein is CSAGTGGYTEAFF.

This clonotype was detected only once. The chain has TRBV12-3 or TRBV12-4 and TRBJ2-7; no firm D call. The CDR3 covers 12 residues. The V end lost 4 bases, the J end lost 6 bases, and 10 bases lay between the germline ends. CDR3: CASSSVQFEQYF. The CDR3 DNA reads TGTGCCAGCAGTTCGGTACAGTTCGAGCAGTACTTC.

This clonotype was seen only once. One end of the junction varies from germline; a read error may be responsible. The chain links TRBV7-2 to TRBJ2-1; 9 bases match TRBD2. Germline V gene sequence: CDR1 SGHTA, CDR2 FQGNSA. There are 15 residues in the CDR3. This chain's CDR3 is CASSLGLAGYNKQFF. CDR3 nucleotides: TGTGCCAGCAGCTTGGGGCTAGCGGGATACAATAAGCAGTTCTTC.

This clonotype was seen a few times. The J gene is TRBJ1-4, the V gene TRBV6-6; 8 nucleotides match TRBD1. J gave up 8 bases and V 4 bases, and 12 bases lay outside the gene matches. Germline lookup yields CDR1 MNHNY and CDR2 SVGAGI (reference sequence). CDR3 length: 16 residues. CDR3 loop: CASSLFGQGKGEKLFF. CDR3 DNA sequence: TGTGCCAGCAGTTTATTTGGACAGGGAAAGGGAGAAAAACTGTTTTTT.

This clonotype was found a few times. The rearrangement joins TRBV18 to TRBJ2-6, with D unresolved. Per the germline V gene, CDR1 is KGHSH and CDR2 is LQKENI. The CDR3 has 15 residues. V lost 3 bases and J lost 4, with 10 bases in between. CDR3 in amino acids: CASSPGIMGANVLTF. In DNA form, the CDR3 reads TGTGCCAGCTCACCGGGCATCATGGGGGCCAACGTCCTGACTTTC. The full variable domain, with the rest looked up from reference TRBV18 and TRBJ2-6, is NAGVMQNPRHLVRRRGQEARLRCSPMKGHSHVYWYRQLPEEGLKFMVYLQKENIIDESGMPKERFSAEFPKEGPSILRIQQVVRGDSAAYFCASSPGIMGANVLTFGAGSRLTVL.

V usage is TRBV4-1 and J usage is TRBJ2-1; 8 bases fit TRBD1. J lost 9 bases, V lost 1 base, and 11 bases had no gene match. The CDR3 covers 16 residues. Looked up from germline, CDR1 is MGHRA and CDR2 is YSYEKL. In nucleotides, the CDR3 is TGCGCCAGCAGCCAAGTTTCAGGGGGCTCGTGGAGTGAGCAGTTCTTC. Translated: CASSQVSGGSWSEQFF.

As for this clonotype: Possible read error: a much larger clone is one base away. The J gene is TRBJ2-1, the V gene TRBV12-3 or TRBV12-4; tentatively, D is TRBD2 (7 bases). Trimming pared 7 bases from V and 7 bases from J, leaving 20 bases between. The CDR3 is 15 residues long. Here the CDR3 reads CASNLSPGGLNEQFF. The CDR3 DNA follows: TGTGCCAGCAATTTGAGCCCGGGGGGCCTTAATGAGCAGTTCTTC.

V usage is TRBV12-3 or TRBV12-4 and J usage is TRBJ2-7; the D gene is possibly TRBD2 (5 bases). V lost 7 bases, J lost 4 bases, and 17 bases lay in between. This CDR3 has 14 residues. CDR3 residues: CASTPSGGIYEQYF. For the CDR3, the DNA is TGTGCCAGCACCCCGTCAGGAGGCATTTACGAGCAGTACTTC.

The chain recombines TRBV4-1 with TRBJ2-7; TRBD2 matches at 14 bases. V trimming: 4 bases; J trimming: 0 bases; junction bases outside the gene matches: 17. Per germline, CDR1 MGHRA and CDR2 YSYEKL. The CDR3 length is 21 residues. CDR3 protein: CASSLSWTGTSGSPSSYEQYF. The CDR3 DNA reads TGCGCCAGCAGCCTATCTTGGACCGGGACTAGCGGGAGTCCGAGCTCCTACGAGCAGTACTTC.

There are a few counts of this clonotype. Written as DNA, the CDR3 is TGTGCCAGCAGCCGTGGGCTCCTGCCAGATACGCAGTATTTT. Translating it yields CASSRGLLPDTQYF. The rearrangement joins TRBV7-2 to TRBJ2-3; D is undetermined. V gave up 5 bases and J gave up 4 bases, with 13 bases separating them. CDR1 and CDR2 from the germline V gene are SGHTA and FQGNSA. The CDR3 spans 14 residues.

This clonotype turned up a few times. The chain links TRBV20-1 to TRBJ2-7; D is possibly TRBD2 (6 bases). The CDR3 is 15 amino acids. V was clipped by 0 bases and J by 0 bases, with 12 bases between them. Germline V gene data show CDR1 as DFQATT and CDR2 as SNEGSKA (reference sequence). CDR3: CSARDGSFYSYEQYF. The CDR3 DNA is TGCAGTGCTAGAGACGGGAGTTTCTACTCCTACGAGCAGTACTTC.

The V gene is TRBV3-1, the J gene TRBJ2-7, with TRBD1 as a possible D gene (8 bases). V dropped 6 bases and J dropped 4 bases, with 19 bases sitting between them. The germline CDR1 and CDR2 sequences are LGHDT and YNNKEL (reference sequence). The CDR3 length is 15 residues. The CDR3 sequence: CASSPGGTGGYEQYF. The CDR3 DNA sequence: TGTGCCAGCAGTCCCGGGGGGACAGGTGGATACGAGCAGTACTTC.

J is TRBJ2-5 and V is TRBV7-3; D remains unclear. The germline V gene has CDR1 SGHTA and CDR2 FQGTGA. CDR3 size: 14 residues. V was trimmed by 0 bases and J by 11 bases, leaving 16 bases between them. CDR3 sequence: CASSLTAGLDEQYF. CDR3 nucleotide sequence: TGTGCCAGCAGCTTAACTGCAGGCTTGGATGAGCAGTACTTC.

This chain links TRBV2 with TRBJ2-7; D remains ambiguous. The J call may be faulty, since TRBJ2-4 better matches the DNA end. Looked up from germline, CDR1 is SNHLY and CDR2 is FYNNEI. The CDR3 totals 12 residues. CDR3 sequence reads: CASSATRNIQYF. The CDR3 DNA is TGTGCCAGCAGTGCCACCAGAAACATTCAGTACTTC.

This clonotype was seen more than once but under ten times. The chain employs TRBV6-2 or TRBV6-3 and TRBJ2-1, with 7 nucleotides matching TRBD2. V trimming: 3 bases; J trimming: 2 bases; junction bases outside the gene matches: 7. This CDR3 is 16 amino acids long. CDR1 MNHEY and CDR2 SVGEGT come from the germline V gene. CDR3 nucleotides: TGTGCCAGCAGTTATGTGCGGGAGCGCCCCTACAATGAGCAGTTCTTC. Protein: CASSYVRERPYNEQFF.

As to this clonotype: This clone may be a read error of a much larger clone one base away. The J gene is TRBJ2-7, the V gene TRBV12-3 or TRBV12-4, with D possibly TRBD1 on 5 matching bases. The end of the DNA aligns better with TRBJ2-5, so the J call may be wrong. The CDR3 loop spans 14 amino acids. The CDR3 region is CASSLFQGRGTQYF. The CDR3 DNA is TGTGCCAGCAGTTTGTTTCAGGGTCGTGGGACCCAGTACTTC.

J is TRBJ1-3 and V is TRBV10-3; 9 bases map to TRBD1. The CDR3 sequence is 17 residues long. V lost 6 bases to trimming and J lost 2 bases; unmatched junction nucleotides: 11. Germline CDR1 reads ENHRY; CDR2 reads SYGVKD. The CDR3 bases are TGTGCCATCAGAGGGACAGGGAGCCTCTTAACTGGAAACACCATATATTTT. The encoded protein is CAIRGTGSLLTGNTIYF.

This clonotype has just a few counts. The chain recombines TRBV5-1 with TRBJ2-3; 7 bases align to TRBD2. Germline V lookup: CDR1 SGHRS, CDR2 YFSETQ. CDR3 length: 15 residues. V trimming: 4 bases; J trimming: 2 bases; junction bases outside the gene matches: 7. The CDR3 region is CASSPAGVPTDTQYF. CDR3 nucleotides: TGCGCCAGCAGCCCGGCGGGGGTCCCCACAGATACGCAGTATTTT.

This chain connects TRBV6-1 to TRBJ2-7; TRBD2 matches at 14 bases. Looked up from germline, CDR1 is MNHNS and CDR2 is SASEGT. Losses at the gene ends were 4 bases for V and 2 bases for J; bases not matched to a gene: 10. The CDR3 loop spans 18 amino acids. CDR3 nucleotide sequence: TGTGCCAGCAGTGCACCGGGACTAGCGGGAGCATTAGCCTACGAGCAGTACTTC. Its protein product is CASSAPGLAGALAYEQYF.

Points on this clonotype: One junction end disagrees with the germline gene, perhaps due to a read error. V is TRBV13 and J is TRBJ2-3; D perhaps matches TRBD1 (5 bases). Per germline, CDR1 PRHDT and CDR2 FYEKMQ (reference sequence). The length of the CDR3 is 12 residues. CDR3 coding DNA: TGTGCCAGCTGCTTGAACAGGGATACGCAGTATTTT. Its protein product is CASCLNRDTQYF. Full variable domain (outside the CDR3, taken from reference TRBV13 and TRBJ2-3): AAGVIQSPRHLIKEKRETATLKCYPIPRHDTVYWYQQGPGQDPQFLISFYEKMQSDKGSIPDRFSAQQFSDYHSELNMSSLELGDSALYFCASCLNRDTQYFGPGTRLTVL.

This clonotype has a handful of counts. The chain links TRBV4-1 to TRBJ2-7; 10 nucleotides agree with TRBD2. The CDR3 length is 16 residues. The germline CDR1 and CDR2 sequences are MGHRA and YSYEKL. Trimming removed 2 bases from V and 2 bases from J; junction bases left unmatched: 6. CDR3 in amino acids: CASSQSSGGTAYEQYF. The CDR3 nucleotides are TGCGCCAGCAGCCAAAGTAGCGGGGGGACCGCCTACGAGCAGTACTTC.

In its sample, this clonotype was seen a few times. The J gene is TRBJ2-5, the V gene TRBV12-3 or TRBV12-4; no clear D gene. V was shortened by 0 bases and J by 1 base, with 9 bases between the two germline ends. This CDR3 is 15 amino acids long. The CDR3 sequence: CASSLAAAGQETQYF. In DNA form, the CDR3 reads TGTGCCAGCAGTTTAGCTGCGGCCGGCCAAGAGACCCAGTACTTC.

The chain joins TRBV15 to TRBJ2-5; TRBD2 matches 9 bases. After removal of 0 bases from V and 2 bases from J, the junction contained 10 bases not matched to a gene. This CDR3 is 18 amino acids long. In germline, CDR1 is LNHNV, CDR2 YYDKDF (reference sequence). The CDR3 nucleotides are TGTGCCACCAGCAGAGATCCCCTAGCGGGGAATTTACAAGAGACCCAGTACTTC. Protein sequence: CATSRDPLAGNLQETQYF.